This TCR beta chain derives from a study of T cell responses to AZD1222 COVID-19 vaccine. TCRdb keeps only in-frame clones here, not all; method: immunoSEQ multiplex PCR. The repertoire holds under 150,000 clones, about 94% seen once, with 5% to 5.5% in the top ten. Notes on this clone: Its antigen is currently unknown.

Findings of the study overall: Donors were chiefly white British, with a greater number of females, and clonal diversity was perhaps underestimated. The study found vaccine-associated CD4 TCRs spanning spike, dominant at 160-218 and 743-854. Seropositive at baseline were only 5 or 6 AZD1222 recipients.

Trimming shortened V by 1 base and J by 3 bases, and 18 bases separated the two germline ends. CDR3 size: 17 residues. CDR1 is MNHEY, CDR2 SMNVEV, per germline (reference sequence). The specimen comprised peripheral blood, sampled on day 0 of AZD1222 vaccination. The source of this sequence is an adult in good health. This chain links TRBV27 with TRBJ1-1, with no clear D. The CDR3 protein is CASSLYRPVGEDTEAFF. The CDR3 DNA follows: TGTGCCAGCAGTTTATATCGGCCTGTCGGAGAGGACACTGAAGCTTTCTTT.